This record covers a single TCR beta chain. The CDR3 has 14 residues. CDR1 and CDR2 from the germline V gene are KGHSH and LQKENI. The J segment lost 2 bases and the V segment lost 5 bases, leaving 5 bases of the junction unmatched. Some clones are missing from TCRdb's copy, which holds only in-frame ones; the method was immunoSEQ multiplex PCR. The data contain 50,000 to 70,000 clones, 75% to 95% of them singletons. This entry belongs to a study of T cell changes during pregnancy in multiple sclerosis. The chain joins TRBV18 to TRBJ2-5; 7 bases map to TRBD1. The specimen comprised peripheral blood, sampled after pregnancy. This TCR derives from a female donor in good health, enrolled as a control in a pregnancy study. CDR3: CASSSRTGQETQYF. The CDR3 DNA reads as TGTGCCAGCTCAAGCCGGACAGGACAAGAGACCCAGTACTTC.